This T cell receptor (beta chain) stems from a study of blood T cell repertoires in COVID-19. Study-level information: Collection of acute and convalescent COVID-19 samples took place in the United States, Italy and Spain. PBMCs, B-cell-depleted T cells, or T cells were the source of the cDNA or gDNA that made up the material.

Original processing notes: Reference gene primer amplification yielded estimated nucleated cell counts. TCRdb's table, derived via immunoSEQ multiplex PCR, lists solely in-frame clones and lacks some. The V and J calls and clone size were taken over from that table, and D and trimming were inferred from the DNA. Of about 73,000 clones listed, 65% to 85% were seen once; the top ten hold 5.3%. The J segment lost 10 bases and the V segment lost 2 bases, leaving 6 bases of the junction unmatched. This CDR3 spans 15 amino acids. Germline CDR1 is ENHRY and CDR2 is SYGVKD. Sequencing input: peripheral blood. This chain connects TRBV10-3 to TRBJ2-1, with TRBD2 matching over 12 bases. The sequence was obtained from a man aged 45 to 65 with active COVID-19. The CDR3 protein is CAISEDLLAGGEQFF. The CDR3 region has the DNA TGTGCCATCAGTGAGGACCTACTAGCGGGAGGAGAGCAGTTCTTC.